A single sample gave rise to the 20 T cell receptor beta chains below, sequenced in a study of identical twins. TCRdb itself ran the 5' RACE reads through MiXCR, one entry per CDR3 protein. The data hold a few hundred thousand distinct CDR3 sequences, with approximately 10% observed a single time. The sample also formed part of further work on yellow fever vaccine responses in identical twins.

Sequencing was done on a sample of PBMCs. Receptors were obtained from a woman between 18 and 29 years old in good health.

This clonotype occurred a few times. V usage is TRBV6-5 and J usage is TRBJ2-1; D may be TRBD2 (5 bases). V was trimmed by 0 bases and J by 5 bases, leaving 11 bases between them. The CDR3 runs 15 residues. The germline gives CDR1 MNHEY, CDR2 SVGAGI. As DNA, the CDR3 is TGTGCCAGCAGTTACTCGAAGGCCGGGAACAATGAGCAGTTCTTC. Translated, it gives CASSYSKAGNNEQFF.

The chain links TRBV20-1 to TRBJ2-4, with 9 positions matching TRBD2. Unmatched junction bases numbered 3, after V lost 0 bases and J lost 9 bases. Germline CDR1 reads DFQATT; CDR2 reads SNEGSKA (reference sequence). The CDR3 loop spans 13 amino acids. CDR3 coding DNA: TGCAGTGCTAGAGATACGCGGGGGGGCATTCAGTACTTC. Its protein is CSARDTRGGIQYF.

In the case of this clonotype: This is likely a read error, given that the CDR3 carries no conserved phenylalanine or tryptophan at its end. The CDR3 DNA is TGCGCCAGCAGCCGGACTAGCGGGATCGATGAGCAGTTCTTA. Translating it yields CASSRTSGIDEQFL. The rearrangement uses TRBV5-1 and TRBJ2-1; 12 nucleotides agree with TRBD2. Germline V gene data show CDR1 as SGHRS and CDR2 as YFSETQ. The CDR3 contains 14 residues. The J segment lost 8 bases and the V segment lost 4 bases, leaving 4 bases of the junction unmatched.

V gene TRBV21-1 combines with J gene TRBJ2-1; TRBD2, as called in the table, went unchecked against the DNA. TRBV21-1 is assigned pseudogene status. This CDR3 spans 10 amino acids. CDR3 protein: CAPSSWEQFF. Here the CDR3 DNA reads TGTGCCCCCTCGAGTTGGGAGCAGTTCTTC.

This clonotype has a count of ten or more. This chain connects TRBV29-1 to TRBJ2-1; weak D call: TRBD1 (5 bases). From germline, CDR1 is SQVTM and CDR2 ANQGSEA. The CDR3 length is 14 residues. Trimming left V 4 bases short and J 1 base short, with 11 bases between. The DNA of the CDR3 is TGCAGCGTTGGGGCAGGGAATTCCTACAATGAGCAGTTCTTC. Protein: CSVGAGNSYNEQFF.

The chain couples TRBV25-1 to TRBJ2-5; 7 bases map to TRBD2. CDR3 length: 14 amino acids. The ends lost 8 bases at V and 5 bases at J; junction bases unmatched: 11. The V gene's germline CDR1 is MGHDK and CDR2 SYGVNS. The CDR3 spells CASGHGGGPETQYF. CDR3 DNA: TGTGCCAGCGGCCATGGGGGAGGGCCTGAGACCCAGTACTTC.

This clonotype was detected a few times. The chain recombines TRBV11-2 with TRBJ2-1; D gene unclear. This CDR3 is 13 amino acids long. The germline gives CDR1 SGHAT, CDR2 FQNNGV. V lost 1 base and J 10 bases, leaving 11 bases between the germline ends. CDR3 amino acids: CASSLVSYHEQFF. The CDR3 DNA reads as TGTGCCAGCAGCTTAGTTTCGTATCACGAGCAGTTCTTC.

The chain combines TRBV5-4 with TRBJ2-5, with a weak D call TRBD2 (6 bases). From germline, CDR1 is SGHNT and CDR2 YYREEE (reference sequence). The CDR3 totals 15 residues. With 4 bases removed from V and 5 bases from J, the gap between germline ends came to 18 bases. The CDR3 DNA sequence: TGTGCCAGCAGCCTACCCGGGAGAGGATCCGAGACCCAGTACTTC. Protein sequence: CASSLPGRGSETQYF. The full variable domain, in which reference TRBV5-4 and TRBJ2-5 provide the parts outside the CDR3, is ETGVTQSPTHLIKTRGQQVTLRCSSQSGHNTVSWYQQALGQGPQFIFQYYREEENGRGNFPPRFSGLQFPNYSSELNVNALELDDSALYLCASSLPGRGSETQYFGPGTRLLVL.

This clonotype was seen a few times. The chain has TRBV14 and TRBJ2-1; D tentatively reads TRBD1 or TRBD2 (5 bases each). The CDR3 consists of 15 residues. Trimming removed 5 bases from V and 6 bases from J, with 17 bases in between. Germline V CDR1 and CDR2: SGHDN, FVKESK. The chain's CDR3 is CASSWSGLVSNEQFF. CDR3 nucleotides: TGTGCCAGCAGCTGGTCGGGGCTAGTTAGCAATGAGCAGTTCTTC.

The rearrangement uses TRBV27 and TRBJ2-1; TRBD2 matches 10 bases. Germline V gives CDR1 MNHEY, CDR2 SMNVEV (reference sequence). This CDR3 is built from 16 residues. With V trimmed by 8 bases and J by 4 bases, 11 bases remained unmatched. The DNA of the CDR3 is TGTGCCAGCCAGGGGTTGGCAGCGGGGGGGTACAATGAGCAGTTCTTC. This translates into CASQGLAAGGYNEQFF.

The table lists this clonotype with a few counts. The rearrangement uses TRBV6-1 and TRBJ1-4, with TRBD1 identical over 8 bases. Germline assignment: CDR1 MNHNS and CDR2 SASEGT. The ends lost 2 bases at V and 7 bases at J; junction bases unmatched: 3. The CDR3 has 14 amino acids. The DNA for the CDR3 is TGTGCCAGCAGTGAATGGACAGGGATTGAAAAACTGTTTTTT. It translates to CASSEWTGIEKLFF.

V is TRBV5-1 and J is TRBJ2-3; 7 bases align to TRBD1. Germline assignment: CDR1 SGHRS and CDR2 YFSETQ. The CDR3 contains 16 residues. V lost 1 base to trimming and J lost 0 bases; unmatched junction nucleotides: 5. Written as DNA, the CDR3 is TGCGCCAGCAGCTTGATGGGGACAGTCAGCACAGATACGCAGTATTTT. Translated: CASSLMGTVSTDTQYF.

This chain connects TRBV6-2 or TRBV6-3 to TRBJ2-1, with D maybe TRBD1 (5 bases). The ends were cut back, 0 bases at V and 7 bases at J, with 13 bases in the middle. Germline V CDR1 and CDR2: MNHEY, SVGEGT. CDR3 length: 15 amino acids. CDR3 DNA sequence: TGTGCCAGCAGTTACTCTACAGGTCCTTGGAATGAGCAGTTCTTC. This codes for CASSYSTGPWNEQFF.

A note on this clonotype: Its ends do not fully match the called genes, so a read error is possible. V gene TRBV20-1 combines with J gene TRBJ1-4; TRBD1 might be the D (5 bases). Germline V CDR1 and CDR2: DFQATT, SNEGSKA (reference sequence). The CDR3 contains 11 residues. CDR3 DNA sequence: TGCAGTGCTAGAGATCGGGGGACTGTCATTTTT. It yields the protein CSARDRGTVIF.

Many counts were recorded for this clonotype. The J gene is TRBJ2-5, the V gene TRBV3-1; 10 positions agree with TRBD2. There are 16 residues in the CDR3. The V gene end was trimmed by 7 bases and the J gene end by 1 base; junction bases not matched to a gene: 9. Per the germline V gene, CDR1 is LGHDT and CDR2 is YNNKEL (reference sequence). This chain's CDR3 is CASTGTSASFQETQYF. Written as DNA, the CDR3 is TGTGCCAGCACCGGGACTAGCGCCTCCTTCCAAGAGACCCAGTACTTC.

Many counts were recorded for this clonotype. The chain has TRBV10-2 and TRBJ1-2; 8 positions match TRBD1. The V segment lost 0 bases and the J segment 8 bases; nucleotides outside the gene matches: 5. Germline loops: CDR1 WSHSY, CDR2 SAAADI. CDR3 length: 14 amino acids. The CDR3 is CASSESRQGAGYTF. Here the CDR3 DNA reads TGCGCCAGCAGTGAGTCGAGGCAGGGGGCCGGCTACACCTTC.

This clonotype showed up just a few times. J is TRBJ2-2 and V is TRBV10-3, with TRBD1 identical over 10 bases. This CDR3 is built from 18 residues. V trimming: 6 bases; J trimming: 4 bases; junction bases outside the gene matches: 14. Germline assignment: CDR1 ENHRY and CDR2 SYGVKD. This CDR3 reads CAIRDSGTGASFTGELFF. The CDR3 coding sequence is TGTGCCATCAGGGATTCCGGGACAGGGGCGAGCTTCACCGGGGAGCTGTTTTTT.

The V call is TRBV5-1, the J call TRBJ1-3; D uncertain. This CDR3 region has 14 residues. Trimming stripped 0 bases from V and 8 bases from J, with 12 bases between. Germline V gene data show CDR1 as SGHRS and CDR2 as YFSETQ. CDR3 residues: CASSLGFATDTIYF. In DNA, the CDR3 is TGCGCCAGCAGCTTGGGTTTTGCTACGGACACCATATATTTT. Complete variable domain (other parts from reference TRBV5-1 and TRBJ1-3): KAGVTQTPRYLIKTRGQQVTLSCSPISGHRSVSWYQQTPGQGLQFLFEYFSETQRNKGNFPGRFSGRQFSNSRSEMNVSTLELGDSALYLCASSLGFATDTIYFGEGSWLTVV.

The chain couples TRBV5-1 to TRBJ2-1, with D maybe TRBD2 (5 bases). The V end was cut by 6 bases, the J end by 0 bases, with 10 bases between. Germline CDR1 and CDR2: SGHRS and YFSETQ. This CDR3 has 14 amino acids. CDR3 amino acids: CASNSGISYNEQFF. In DNA form, the CDR3 reads TGCGCCAGCAACTCCGGGATCTCCTACAATGAGCAGTTCTTC.

This clonotype was seen repeatedly, ten times or more. The chain has TRBV6-1 and TRBJ2-5; D ambiguous. Germline V lookup: CDR1 MNHNS, CDR2 SASEGT. The CDR3 sequence is 14 residues long. Trimming stripped 6 bases from V and 0 bases from J, with 11 bases between. The CDR3 is CASSIDGNQETQYF. In DNA form, the CDR3 reads TGTGCCAGCAGCATCGACGGAAACCAAGAGACCCAGTACTTC.